This TCR beta chain was documented in a study of shared clonotypes between healthy human individuals. Losses at the gene ends were 5 bases for V and 6 bases for J; bases not matched to a gene: 9. Germline V lookup: CDR1 SGHAT, CDR2 FQDESV (reference sequence). The CDR3 covers 16 residues. Assay: immunoSEQ multiplex PCR; the TCRdb copy retains only in-frame clones and omits some. The table has approximately 940,000 clones, 70% to 85% seen once. Sequencing was carried out using memory CD4+ T cells sorted from blood. The subset was: CD45RA-negative fraction. This chain joins TRBV11-1 and TRBJ1-6; 8 bases align to TRBD1. The TCR comes from a man aged 18 to 30 in good health. CDR3 DNA: TGTGCCAGCAGCCCTGGACAGGGTTCGGGTAATTCACCCCTCCACTTT. This gives the protein CASSPGQGSGNSPLHF.